This passage covers 18 T cell receptor beta chains from one sample sequenced in a study of read filtering for tumor transcriptome and immune sequencing. Molecular barcoded adaptors covering alpha/delta and beta/gamma chains were used on roughly 400 ng RNA. TCRdb re-derived calls from the reads in MiXCR, one entry per CDR3 protein. Of about 50,000 distinct CDR3 sequences in the sample, roughly 20% were seen once. Sequencing used a population of CD138-negative cells sorted from bone marrow. The receptors come from a donor at least 40 years old with multiple myeloma.

There are a few counts of this clonotype. The genes are TRBV19 and TRBJ1-5; no clear D gene. The V gene's germline CDR1 is LNHDA and CDR2 SQIVND (reference sequence). Between the trimmed V and J ends, which lost 7 bases and 2 bases, there was a span of 15 bases. The CDR3 runs to 15 residues. The CDR3, as DNA: TGTGCCAGTACCCCCTCCGGGTTAGGCAATCAGCCCCAGCATTTT. It codes for CASTPSGLGNQPQHF.

Turning to this clonotype: The missing conserved phenylalanine or tryptophan at the end of this CDR3 makes a read error likely. V gene TRBV9 combines with J gene TRBJ2-1; D may be TRBD2 (6 bases). The CDR3 runs to 15 residues. Germline CDR1 SGDLS, CDR2 YYNGEE. The CDR3 protein is CASSVSSGPYNEQFS. The CDR3 DNA reads as TGCGCCAGCAGCGTCAGCAGCGGGCCCTACAATGAGCAGTTCTCC.

Comments on this clonotype: A read error may be the cause here, since a much bigger clone is one base away. This chain links TRBV5-1 with TRBJ2-3, with 8 positions matching TRBD1. Germline V lookup: CDR1 SGHRS, CDR2 YFSETQ. Trimming at V came to 0 bases and at J to 2 bases, leaving 2 bases not matched to a gene. The CDR3 loop spans 15 amino acids. CDR3: CASSLEGQDTDTQYF. In nucleotides, the CDR3 is TGCGCCAGCAGCTTGGAGGGACAGGACACAGATACGCAGTATTTT.

This clonotype has only a few counts. Possible read error: a much larger clone is one base away. The rearrangement links TRBV29-1 to TRBJ2-7, with D hard to call. This CDR3 has 14 residues. Germline CDR1 SQVTM, CDR2 ANQGSEA. In nucleotides, the CDR3 is TGCGGCGTTGAGGTCAGTATGGGGTCCTACGAGCAGTACTTC. It codes for CGVEVSMGSYEQYF.

The rearrangement links TRBV5-1 to TRBJ2-2; weak D call: TRBD1 (5 bases). Germline V gene data show CDR1 as SGHRS and CDR2 as YFSETQ. The ends were cut back, 6 bases at V and 0 bases at J, with 9 bases in the middle. The CDR3 is 14 amino acids. CDR3 sequence reads: CASTDSPNTGELFF. Written as DNA, the CDR3 is TGCGCCAGCACAGACAGCCCGAACACCGGGGAGCTGTTTTTT.

In this sample, this clonotype turned up a few times. One base away lies a much larger clone, so this may be a sequencing read error. The V and J genes are TRBV27 and TRBJ1-1; no reliable D call. Trimming took 10 bases from V and 1 from J, leaving 10 bases between them. This CDR3 comprises 12 residues. The germline V gene has CDR1 MNHEY and CDR2 SMNVEV (reference sequence). The CDR3 DNA sequence: TGTGCCACCACCGGCAGGAACACTGAAGCTTTCTTT. It translates to CATTGRNTEAFF.

This clonotype showed up just a few times. V gene TRBV7-2 combines with J gene TRBJ2-7, with D possibly being TRBD1 or TRBD2 (5 bases each). This CDR3 region has 13 residues. V was cut by 1 base and J by 4 bases, with 8 bases left in between. Germline CDR1 is SGHTA and CDR2 is FQGNSA. The CDR3, as DNA: TGTGCCAGCAGCTTAGTTGAGGGGTACGAGCAGTACTTC. Its translation: CASSLVEGYEQYF.

Ten or more counts support this clonotype. The rearrangement joins TRBV29-1 to TRBJ2-3; D may be TRBD2 (5 bases). Trimming left V 4 bases short and J 4 bases short, with 9 bases between. Germline V lookup: CDR1 SQVTM, CDR2 ANQGSEA. This CDR3 spans 12 amino acids. CDR3 sequence (DNA): TGCAGCGTTGTAGAGGGCGCAGATACGCAGTATTTT. Its translation is CSVVEGADTQYF.

This clonotype was seen repeatedly, ten times or more. V gene TRBV19 combines with J gene TRBJ2-2, with 9 bases aligning to TRBD2. V lost 4 bases to trimming and J lost 6 bases; unmatched junction nucleotides: 15. Looked up from germline, CDR1 is LNHDA and CDR2 is SQIVND (reference sequence). This CDR3 has 18 amino acids. The CDR3 sequence is CASSKASGIGRLAGELFF. DNA for the CDR3: TGTGCCAGTAGTAAGGCTAGCGGGATTGGCCGGTTAGCCGGGGAGCTGTTTTTT.

This chain joins TRBV19 and TRBJ1-5; no firm D call. Germline V gene lookup returns CDR1 LNHDA and CDR2 SQIVND (reference sequence). The CDR3 is 13 residues long. With 0 bases removed from V and 11 bases from J, the gap between germline ends came to 11 bases. The CDR3 is CASSIEGRKAQHF. The DNA of the CDR3 is TGTGCCAGTAGTATAGAGGGGAGGAAAGCCCAGCATTTT.

Remarks on this clonotype: A single base is all that separates this from a far larger clone, so a read error is likely. The chain recombines TRBV4-3 with TRBJ1-1; no definite D call. The CDR3 is 15 amino acids. Germline V gene data show CDR1 as LGHNA and CDR2 as YSLEER. V lost 2 bases and J lost 4, with 14 bases in between. CDR3 DNA: TGCGCCAGCAGCCAACAGACCGGGGTGGGCACTGAAGCTTTCTTT. Translated: CASSQQTGVGTEAFF.

Regarding this clonotype: Since a much larger clone is just one base distant, this may be a read error. The chain has TRBV7-8 and TRBJ2-5; D is possibly TRBD1 (6 bases). The germline V gene encodes CDR1 SGHVS and CDR2 FQNEAQ. This CDR3 contains 15 residues. V lost 8 bases to trimming and J lost 6 bases, with 22 bases between them. The CDR3 region has the DNA TGTGCCAGCGCCCCTCCCGCTACAGGGTTGAAGACCCAGTACTTC. As protein: CASAPPATGLKTQYF.

Turning to this clonotype: An end of the junction does not agree with germline; a read error may underlie this. The chain joins TRBV3-1 to TRBJ1-1; D might be TRBD1 (6 bases). Germline CDR1 and CDR2: LGHDT and YNNKEL (reference sequence). The CDR3 consists of 16 residues. For the CDR3, the DNA is TGTGCCAGCAGAATACCGACAGGTAGGGGTAACAGTGAAGCTTTCTTT. As protein: CASRIPTGRGNSEAFF.

In the case of this clonotype: A read error may account for a junction end that differs from germline. This CDR3 is CARSVRVSTEALF. The CDR3 DNA reads as TGTGCCAGGAGTGTACGGGTTAGCACTGAAGCTCTCTTT. The chain has TRBV30 and TRBJ1-1; no firm D call. Germline V CDR1 and CDR2: GTSNPN, SVGIG (reference sequence). The length of the CDR3 is 13 residues. Supplemented by reference TRBV30 and TRBJ1-1, the full variable domain reads SQTIHQWPATLVQPVGSPLSLECTVEGTSNPNLYWYRQAAGRGLQLLFYSVGIGQISSEVPQNLSASRPQDRQFILSSKKLLLSDSGFYLCARSVRVSTEALFGQGTRLTVV.

Points on this clonotype: Since a much larger clone is just one base distant, this may be a read error. The J gene is TRBJ2-4, the V gene TRBV12-3 or TRBV12-4; a weak D match, TRBD2 (5 bases). The CDR3 sequence is 14 residues long. V was clipped by 2 bases and J by 5 bases, with 10 bases between them. The CDR3 sequence: CASSLRGLQNIQYF. The CDR3 DNA follows: TGTGCCAGCAGTTTACGGGGTCTCCAAAACATTCAGTACTTC.

The chain employs TRBV18 and TRBJ2-1; 7 bases agree with TRBD2. The CDR3 has 15 residues. Trimming removed 3 bases from V and 1 base from J; junction bases left unmatched: 3. Germline CDR1 and CDR2: KGHSH and LQKENI. The CDR3 DNA reads TGTGCCAGCTCACCCCTAGCGGCGTCCTACAATGAGCAGTTCTTC. The encoded protein is CASSPLAASYNEQFF.

In its sample, this clonotype was seen many times. This sequence joins TRBV20-1 and TRBJ2-1; TRBD2 aligns across 10 bases. Looked up from germline, CDR1 is DFQATT and CDR2 is SNEGSKA (reference sequence). This CDR3 region has 14 residues. CDR3 nucleotides: TGCGCTACACTGCGGACTAGCGGAAACAATGAGCAGTTCTTC. The encoded protein is CATLRTSGNNEQFF.

There are many counts of this clonotype. The J gene is TRBJ1-1, the V gene TRBV12-3 or TRBV12-4; D is unclear. The CDR3 totals 14 residues. V was clipped by 7 bases and J by 0 bases, with 12 bases between them. CDR3 DNA sequence: TGTGCCAGCACCAGGCTAGGGATGAACACTGAAGCTTTCTTT. It specifies CASTRLGMNTEAFF.